Listed here are 25 T cell receptor beta chains from one sample, sequenced in a study of identical twins. Via MiXCR, TCRdb re-called the 5' RACE reads, giving one row per CDR3 protein. Altogether hundreds of thousands of distinct CDR3 sequences are present, roughly an eighth being singletons, with the ten largest covering 1.5% to 2%. The sample also formed part of further work on yellow fever vaccine responses in identical twins.

The sample was PBMCs. The receptors here all came from a woman aged 18-29 years in good health.

V usage is TRBV28 and J usage is TRBJ2-2; 8 nucleotides align to TRBD1. Losses at the gene ends were 1 base for V and 5 bases for J; bases not matched to a gene: 6. The CDR3 runs to 16 residues. Germline-derived CDR1 and CDR2 are MDHEN and SYDVKM. The CDR3 reads CASSLLGDRRTGELFF. The CDR3 DNA is TGTGCCAGCAGTTTATTGGGGGACAGGAGGACCGGGGAGCTGTTTTTT.

The V and J genes are TRBV28 and TRBJ2-7; D is perhaps TRBD1 (6 bases). V was pared by 6 bases and J by 4 bases, with 19 bases between. CDR3 length: 15 amino acids. Germline lookup yields CDR1 MDHEN and CDR2 SYDVKM. The CDR3 here is CASSNPRDKIYEQYF. As DNA, the CDR3 is TGTGCCAGCAGCAACCCCCGGGACAAGATATACGAGCAGTACTTC.

V gene TRBV7-7 combines with J gene TRBJ2-1, with TRBD2 identical over 10 bases. There are 14 residues in the CDR3. Trimming at V came to 5 bases and at J to 6 bases, leaving 4 bases not matched to a gene. CDR1 and CDR2 from the germline V gene are SSHAT and FNYEAQ (reference sequence). CDR3 region: CASSTGLASNEQFF. CDR3 sequence (DNA): TGTGCCAGCAGCACGGGACTAGCGAGCAATGAGCAGTTCTTC.

This clonotype was seen a few times. This sequence joins TRBV3-1 and TRBJ1-1; no clear D. Germline CDR1 and CDR2: LGHDT and YNNKEL (reference sequence). This CDR3 contains 14 residues. V was shortened by 1 base and J by 1 base, with 7 bases between the two germline ends. In DNA form, the CDR3 reads TGTGCCAGCAGCCAAGTTAACAAGAACACTGAAGCTTTCTTT. Its protein is CASSQVNKNTEAFF.

There are a few counts of this clonotype. The chain has TRBV20-1 and TRBJ2-1; D ambiguous. The CDR3 consists of 12 residues. Germline CDR1 DFQATT, CDR2 SNEGSKA (reference sequence). V lost 0 bases and J 12 bases, leaving 12 bases between the germline ends. The chain's CDR3 is CSAREASRTQFF. The CDR3 bases are TGCAGTGCTAGAGAGGCGTCCCGGACGCAGTTCTTC.

This clonotype was observed a few times. The chain couples TRBV28 to TRBJ1-4, with D possibly TRBD1 on 5 matching bases. The CDR3 consists of 15 residues. Germline CDR1 is MDHEN and CDR2 is SYDVKM. V lost 6 bases to trimming and J lost 3 bases, with 14 bases between them. DNA for the CDR3: TGTGCCAGCAGCTTAGTCCGGGGGTCTAATGAAAAACTGTTTTTT. It yields the protein CASSLVRGSNEKLFF.

There are a few counts of this clonotype. J is TRBJ2-7 and V is TRBV20-1; TRBD2 aligns across 7 bases. This CDR3 comprises 12 residues. V trimming: 4 bases; J trimming: 4 bases; junction bases outside the gene matches: 4. The germline V gene encodes CDR1 DFQATT and CDR2 SNEGSKA (reference sequence). CDR3 protein: CSAKSGEYEQYV. CDR3 DNA sequence: TGCAGTGCTAAGAGCGGGGAATACGAGCAGTACGTC.

The chain recombines TRBV11-2 with TRBJ2-3, with D tentatively TRBD2 (6 bases). Germline CDR1 SGHAT, CDR2 FQNNGV. The V and J ends lost 3 bases and 2 bases respectively, with 12 bases between them. The CDR3 length is 15 residues. This CDR3 reads CASSFTPGDTDTQYF. The CDR3 bases are TGTGCCAGCAGCTTTACCCCGGGGGACACAGATACGCAGTATTTT.

In this sample, this clonotype turned up many times. The J gene is TRBJ2-1, the V gene TRBV5-1; a weak D match, TRBD1 (6 bases). Germline V lookup: CDR1 SGHRS, CDR2 YFSETQ. V lost 4 bases, J lost 4 bases, and 12 bases lay in between. This CDR3 comprises 14 residues. Here the CDR3 DNA reads TGCGCCAGCAGCCCTAGGACAGCTTACAATGAGCAGTTCTTC. The encoded protein is CASSPRTAYNEQFF.

This clonotype was detected a few times. V is TRBV14 and J is TRBJ2-1, with TRBD2 identical over 11 bases. The germline V gene encodes CDR1 SGHDN and CDR2 FVKESK. CDR3 length: 17 amino acids. V lost 4 bases to trimming and J lost 3 bases; unmatched junction nucleotides: 8. The CDR3 here is CASSPLTSGENYNEQFF. In nucleotides, the CDR3 is TGTGCCAGCAGCCCACTGACTAGCGGGGAGAACTACAATGAGCAGTTCTTC.

The rearrangement links TRBV7-8 to TRBJ2-1; D unresolved. The length of the CDR3 is 13 residues. Germline lookup yields CDR1 SGHVS and CDR2 FQNEAQ. Trimming removed 2 bases at V and 6 bases at J, with 8 bases between. The CDR3 reads CASSLTVINEQFF. For the CDR3, the DNA is TGTGCCAGCAGCTTAACGGTAATCAATGAGCAGTTCTTC.

The sample holds many counts of this clonotype. The chain employs TRBV11-2 and TRBJ2-3, with 8 nucleotides matching TRBD2. J was trimmed by 5 bases and V by 2 bases; bases with no gene match: 15. Looked up from germline, CDR1 is SGHAT and CDR2 is FQNNGV. The CDR3 contains 18 residues. The CDR3 is CASSLYGVTGGPEDTQYF. The CDR3 bases are TGTGCCAGCAGCTTATATGGGGTGACGGGAGGGCCGGAAGATACGCAGTATTTT.

J is TRBJ2-6 and V is TRBV3-1, with D uncertain. Germline lookup yields CDR1 LGHDT and CDR2 YNNKEL (reference sequence). There are 19 residues in the CDR3. Trimming removed 0 bases from V and 1 base from J, with 16 bases in between. DNA of the CDR3: TGTGCCAGCAGCCAAGATAAAGCTGTAGTGGGTTCTGGGGCCAACGTCCTGACTTTC. Translating gives CASSQDKAVVGSGANVLTF.

This clonotype was counted between two and nine times. This chain links TRBV6-5 with TRBJ1-1, with 12 bases matching TRBD1. The germline CDR1 and CDR2 sequences are MNHEY and SVGAGI. The CDR3 totals 16 residues. V lost 4 bases and J lost 5; bases outside the gene matches: 8. DNA for the CDR3: TGTGCCAGCAGTTCATCCGGGACAGGGGGCTGGACTGAAGCTTTCTTT. It yields the protein CASSSSGTGGWTEAFF.

The V gene is TRBV9, the J gene TRBJ1-1; D gene unclear. V lost 4 bases and J 5 bases, leaving 6 bases between the germline ends. The CDR3 covers 11 residues. Germline assignment: CDR1 SGDLS and CDR2 YYNGEE. CDR3 region: CASSTRTEAFF. As DNA, the CDR3 is TGTGCCAGCAGCACCCGGACTGAAGCTTTCTTT.

This clonotype was detected only a few times. The chain uses TRBV13 and TRBJ2-7; D not certain. This CDR3 has 14 residues. Germline V lookup: CDR1 PRHDT, CDR2 FYEKMQ (reference sequence). The V gene lost 5 bases and the J gene lost 2 bases, with 13 bases spanning the gap. The CDR3: CASSPRRQTYEQYF. The CDR3 nucleotides read TGTGCCAGCAGCCCCCGGCGGCAAACCTACGAGCAGTACTTC.

Only a few counts were recorded for this clonotype. The chain couples TRBV6-1 to TRBJ1-1; TRBD1 agrees at 7 bases. The CDR3 covers 13 residues. Germline CDR1 MNHNS, CDR2 SASEGT. Trimming at V came to 9 bases and at J to 1 base, leaving 5 bases not matched to a gene. The CDR3 DNA reads as TGTGCCAGTACCCGGGACAGGAACACTGAAGCTTTCTTT. Protein product: CASTRDRNTEAFF.

The chain employs TRBV3-1 and TRBJ1-1; tentatively, D is TRBD1 (6 bases). The CDR3 has 14 residues. CDR1 is LGHDT and CDR2 is YNNKEL in the germline V gene (reference sequence). Trimming took 1 base from V and 6 from J, leaving 12 bases between them. CDR3 amino acids: CASSQGTARAEAFF. The CDR3 nucleotides read TGTGCCAGCAGCCAAGGGACAGCAAGGGCTGAAGCTTTCTTT.

The chain uses TRBV5-1 and TRBJ2-3; 9 bases agree with TRBD2. CDR1 is SGHRS, CDR2 YFSETQ, per germline. The CDR3 contains 15 residues. V was clipped by 5 bases and J by 4 bases; unmatched bases: 8. CDR3 DNA sequence: TGCGCCAGCAGTACAAGCGGGGGGTGGGCAGATACGCAGTATTTT. The encoded protein is CASSTSGGWADTQYF.

This clonotype was detected a few times. This chain uses TRBV11-3 with TRBJ2-7; 12 nucleotides align to TRBD2. The CDR3 has 17 residues. Germline values: CDR1 SGHNT, CDR2 YENEEA. V gave up 1 base and J gave up 5 bases; unmatched junction bases: 9. Written as DNA, the CDR3 is TGTGCCAGCAGCTTAGTGCTGACTAGCGGGAGCAGAAACGAGCAGTACTTC. It encodes CASSLVLTSGSRNEQYF.

The sample holds a few counts of this clonotype. A much more abundant neighbour one base away suggests this may be a read error. The genes are TRBV7-2 and TRBJ2-1; 11 nucleotides agree with TRBD2. The V segment lost 6 bases and the J segment 4 bases; nucleotides outside the gene matches: 2. Germline-derived CDR1 and CDR2 are SGHTA and FQGNSA. The CDR3 runs 14 residues. CDR3 nucleotide sequence: TGTGCCAGCAGTGCTAGCGGGGGGTACAATGAGCAGTTCTTC. It codes for CASSASGGYNEQFF. The whole variable domain, filled in from reference TRBV7-2 and TRBJ2-1, reads GAGVSQSPSNKVTEKGKDVELRCDPISGHTALYWYRQSLGQGLEFLIYFQGNSAPDKSGLPSDRFSAERTGGSVSTLTIQRTQQEDSAVYLCASSASGGYNEQFFGPGTRLTVL.

This clonotype was recorded at least ten times. The chain's CDR3 is CASRGSSWGEQFF. The CDR3 coding sequence is TGTGCCAGCAGGGGCTCTTCTTGGGGTGAGCAGTTCTTC. J is TRBJ2-1 and V is TRBV27; no clear D gene. Per the germline V gene, CDR1 is MNHEY and CDR2 is SMNVEV (reference sequence). CDR3 size: 13 residues. With 6 bases removed from V and 9 bases from J, the gap between germline ends came to 15 bases.

This clonotype was detected a few times. The V call is TRBV27, the J call TRBJ1-4, with D uncertain. The CDR3 is 13 residues long. Between the trimmed V and J ends, which lost 6 bases and 8 bases, there was a span of 13 bases. CDR1 and CDR2 (germline): MNHEY, SMNVEV (reference sequence). The CDR3 region has the DNA TGTGCCAGCAGCTGGGCCCCTAGGGAAAAACTGTTTTTT. Translation gives CASSWAPREKLFF. Full variable domain (remainder filled in from reference TRBV27 and TRBJ1-4): EAQVTQNPRYLITVTGKKLTVTCSQNMNHEYMSWYRQDPGLGLRQIYYSMNVEVTDKGDVPEGYKVSRKEKRNFPLILESPSPNQTSLYFCASSWAPREKLFFGSGTQLSVL.

The chain is built from TRBV11-3 and TRBJ2-2; TRBD1 matches 12 bases. Germline V gene lookup returns CDR1 SGHNT and CDR2 YENEEA. The CDR3 spans 17 residues. Trimming removed 0 bases from V and 5 bases from J; junction bases left unmatched: 4. The CDR3 DNA reads as TGTGCCAGCAGCTTAGAGGGACAGGGGGCTTGGACCGGGGAGCTGTTTTTT. It specifies CASSLEGQGAWTGELFF.

Only one count was recorded for this clonotype. The J gene is TRBJ2-3, the V gene TRBV20-1, with 8 bases lining up with TRBD2. Trimming removed 2 bases from V and 8 bases from J; junction bases left unmatched: 9. The CDR3 length is 14 residues. From germline, CDR1 is DFQATT and CDR2 SNEGSKA (reference sequence). The CDR3 coding sequence is TGCAGTGCTAGATTTAGCGCGAGCGGGGGTACGCAGTATTTT. This translates into CSARFSASGGTQYF.